The 29 T cell receptor beta chains presented below share a single source sample, sequenced in a study of T cell changes during pregnancy in multiple sclerosis. This table comes from immunoSEQ multiplex PCR, and its TCRdb copy is limited to in-frame clones, with some not included. The sample carries some 54,000 clones, 85% to 95% recorded once. This sample comprised peripheral blood, obtained after pregnancy. The receptors originated from a female donor with multiple sclerosis, enrolled in a pregnancy study.

The rearrangement joins TRBV15 to TRBJ2-3, with a weak D call TRBD2 (6 bases). Trimming removed 3 bases at V and 5 bases at J, with 18 bases between. CDR3 length: 16 residues. CDR1 is LNHNV and CDR2 is YYDKDF in the germline V gene (reference sequence). CDR3 coding DNA: TGTGCCACCAGCAGTCCGCTGGGTTCGCGGGGAGATACGCAGTATTTT. As protein: CATSSPLGSRGDTQYF. The full variable domain, completed using reference TRBV15 and TRBJ2-3, is DAMVIQNPRYQVTQFGKPVTLSCSQTLNHNVMYWYQQKSSQAPKLLFHYYDKDFNNEADTPDNFQSRRPNTSFCFLDIRSPGLGDTAMYLCATSSPLGSRGDTQYFGPGTRLTVL.

V gene TRBV28 combines with J gene TRBJ2-1, with 7 nucleotides matching TRBD1. This CDR3 is 13 amino acids long. Germline trimming cut 4 bases from V and 9 bases from J; bases unmatched to any gene: 6. The germline CDR1 and CDR2 sequences are MDHEN and SYDVKM. Written as DNA, the CDR3 is TGTGCCAGCAGTTCAGGGGGAGTGGGTGAGCAGTTCTTC. This sequence encodes CASSSGGVGEQFF.

This chain links TRBV6-5 with TRBJ1-3, with D perhaps TRBD1 (6 bases). This CDR3 contains 15 residues. V was clipped by 6 bases and J by 2 bases, with 14 bases between them. Germline assignment: CDR1 MNHEY and CDR2 SVGAGI. The CDR3 DNA reads as TGTGCCAGCAGGCAAACAGGGAACCCTGGAAACACCATATATTTT. Translating it yields CASRQTGNPGNTIYF.

The chain is built from TRBV18 and TRBJ1-6, with 10 bases matching TRBD1. Germline V CDR1 and CDR2: KGHSH, LQKENI. Losses at the gene ends were 6 bases for V and 7 bases for J; bases not matched to a gene: 6. The CDR3 has 15 amino acids. DNA for the CDR3: TGTGCCAGCTCCACGGGGACAGGGGTAAATTCACCCCTCCACTTT. It specifies CASSTGTGVNSPLHF.

CDR3 nucleotide sequence: TGCAGCGTTGAAGATACAGGACAGGGGGACGAGCAGTACTTC. Its translation is CSVEDTGQGDEQYF. The chain uses TRBV29-1 and TRBJ2-7; 10 nucleotides agree with TRBD1. The CDR3 totals 14 residues. Germline V gene lookup returns CDR1 SQVTM and CDR2 ANQGSEA. The V gene end was trimmed by 0 bases and the J gene end by 5 bases; junction bases not matched to a gene: 4.

This chain links TRBV2 with TRBJ1-2, with a tentative D call TRBD1 (5 bases). Germline CDR1 SNHLY, CDR2 FYNNEI. V lost 3 bases, J lost 8 bases, and 16 bases lay in between. The CDR3 is made up of 14 amino acids. The CDR3 DNA sequence: TGTGCCAGCAGTGAGCGGCAGGGTATCAACGGCTACACCTTC. It specifies CASSERQGINGYTF.

V gene TRBV7-6 combines with J gene TRBJ2-7; 7 positions agree with TRBD1. The CDR3 contains 16 residues. Germline lookup yields CDR1 SGHVS and CDR2 FNYEAQ. V shed 5 bases, J shed 2 bases, and the junction held 12 bases outside the gene matches. The CDR3 DNA reads as TGTGCCAGCAGCGCATCCGGGACAGACAACACCTACGAGCAGTACTTC. Amino acids: CASSASGTDNTYEQYF.

The V and J genes are TRBV5-1 and TRBJ2-1; 12 positions agree with TRBD2. The CDR3 is 15 amino acids. V shed 4 bases and J 4 bases; nucleotides not matched to a gene: 3. Per the germline V gene, CDR1 is SGHRS and CDR2 is YFSETQ. The CDR3 reads CASSPGLAGYNEQFF. Here the CDR3 DNA reads TGCGCCAGCAGCCCGGGACTAGCGGGTTACAATGAGCAGTTCTTC.

The genes are TRBV4-3 and TRBJ2-3; D is perhaps TRBD2 (5 bases). Germline CDR1 is LGHNA and CDR2 is YSLEER. The CDR3 is 13 residues long. V was shortened by 4 bases and J by 7 bases, with 12 bases between the two germline ends. The CDR3 DNA follows: TGCGCCAGCAGCCCCCGGACTGCTAATACGCAGTATTTT. Translation: CASSPRTANTQYF.

The chain has TRBV27 and TRBJ2-1; D possibly corresponds to TRBD2 (6 bases). The CDR3 runs to 15 residues. Germline V gives CDR1 MNHEY, CDR2 SMNVEV (reference sequence). Deletions cut 2 bases from V and 0 bases from J, with 8 bases between. The CDR3 protein is CASSLRGYSYNEQFF. CDR3 in DNA: TGTGCCAGCAGTTTACGGGGGTACTCCTACAATGAGCAGTTCTTC.

The rearrangement uses TRBV2 and TRBJ2-1, with TRBD2 identical over 10 bases. V was pared by 5 bases and J by 9 bases, with 4 bases of the junction left unmatched. This CDR3 comprises 13 residues. Germline V CDR1 and CDR2: SNHLY, FYNNEI. In DNA, the CDR3 is TGTGCCAGCAGTAAGCGGGAGGGTGGTGAGCAGTTCTTC. Its protein product is CASSKREGGEQFF.

The chain combines TRBV5-1 with TRBJ2-3; D is undetermined. The CDR3 contains 15 residues. V lost 1 base to trimming and J lost 0 bases, with 9 bases between them. Germline assignment: CDR1 SGHRS and CDR2 YFSETQ. This chain's CDR3 is CASSLFVVSTDTQYF. CDR3 DNA: TGCGCCAGCAGCTTGTTCGTCGTTAGCACAGATACGCAGTATTTT.

The gene calls are TRBV25-1 and TRBJ1-1, with 7 bases that match TRBD1. The CDR3 loop spans 13 amino acids. After removal of 8 bases from V and 4 bases from J, the junction contained 7 bases not matched to a gene. CDR1 and CDR2 (germline): MGHDK, SYGVNS. The CDR3 bases are TGTGCCAGCCGAACAGGGGCTCTCACTGAAGCTTTCTTT. Its protein product is CASRTGALTEAFF.

This clone was counted a single time. The chain links TRBV15 to TRBJ2-1; 9 bases are a match to TRBD2. CDR1 is LNHNV, CDR2 YYDKDF, per germline (reference sequence). The CDR3 loop spans 16 amino acids. V was pared by 3 bases and J by 9 bases, with 12 bases of the junction left unmatched. This CDR3 is CATSRTRGLASGEQFF. The CDR3 bases are TGTGCCACCAGCAGGACGAGGGGACTAGCATCCGGTGAGCAGTTCTTC.

V usage is TRBV2 and J usage is TRBJ2-1; 10 bases map to TRBD2. V shed 5 bases and J 8 bases; nucleotides not matched to a gene: 12. CDR3 length equals 16 residues. From germline, CDR1 is SNHLY and CDR2 FYNNEI. The CDR3 sequence is CASSYPGIAGGYEQFF. CDR3 in DNA: TGTGCCAGCAGTTACCCTGGGATAGCGGGGGGCTATGAGCAGTTCTTC. The complete variable domain, with remaining parts taken from reference TRBV2 and TRBJ2-1, reads EPEVTQTPSHQVTQMGQEVILRCVPISNHLYFYWYRQILGQKVEFLVSFYNNEISEKSEIFDDQFSVERPDGSNFTLKIRSTKLEDSAMYFCASSYPGIAGGYEQFFGPGTRLTVL.

As DNA, the CDR3 is TGCAGCGTTGAACCCTTCGACAGGGTTCACGTCCCCGAATACAATGAGCAGTTCTTC. Its protein is CSVEPFDRVHVPEYNEQFF. The chain employs TRBV29-1 and TRBJ2-1; TRBD1 aligns across 7 bases. CDR1 SQVTM and CDR2 ANQGSEA come from the germline V gene. The junction had 20 bases not matched to a gene; V was cut back by 2 bases and J by 4 bases. The CDR3 extends over 19 amino acids.

This sequence joins TRBV19 and TRBJ1-4; 12 bases fit TRBD1. Germline V gene lookup returns CDR1 LNHDA and CDR2 SQIVND (reference sequence). This CDR3 has 17 amino acids. V shed 5 bases, J shed 3 bases, and the junction held 7 bases outside the gene matches. The CDR3 nucleotides read TGTGCCAGTAGTCTCGGGACAGGGGGCCGCCCTAATGAAAAACTGTTTTTT. This encodes CASSLGTGGRPNEKLFF.

The chain has TRBV27 and TRBJ1-2; 7 bases map to TRBD1. This CDR3 spans 13 amino acids. J lost 4 bases, V lost 3 bases, and 2 bases had no gene match. Germline CDR1 and CDR2: MNHEY and SMNVEV (reference sequence). CDR3 nucleotide sequence: TGTGCCAGCAGTTTTCAGGGGGGCTATGGCTACACCTTC. Translated, it gives CASSFQGGYGYTF.

The rearrangement links TRBV7-6 to TRBJ2-3; tentatively, D is TRBD2 (6 bases). The V and J ends lost 2 bases and 7 bases respectively, with 13 bases between them. The germline gives CDR1 SGHVS, CDR2 FNYEAQ. The CDR3 is 14 amino acids. CDR3 protein: CASSLWGRTNTQYF. CDR3 DNA sequence: TGTGCCAGCAGCTTATGGGGGAGGACGAATACGCAGTATTTT.

On this clone: Other nucleotide sequences from this sample produce the same CDR3. This chain joins TRBV19 and TRBJ1-5, with 7 bases identical to TRBD1. V dropped 3 bases and J dropped 6; count of bases not matched to a gene: 5. Germline V gene lookup returns CDR1 LNHDA and CDR2 SQIVND (reference sequence). The CDR3 is 14 residues long. The CDR3 sequence is CASSIGSGGQPQHF. The CDR3, as DNA: TGTGCCAGTAGTATTGGGTCAGGGGGTCAGCCCCAGCATTTT.

There are a few counts of this clone. The chain joins TRBV11-2 to TRBJ2-5, with TRBD1 identical over 8 bases. V lost 1 base and J lost 1; bases outside the gene matches: 2. CDR1 and CDR2 from the germline V gene are SGHAT and FQNNGV. The CDR3 covers 15 residues. Here the CDR3 reads CASSLGDRGQETQYF. CDR3 nucleotide sequence: TGTGCCAGCAGCTTAGGCGACAGGGGCCAAGAGACCCAGTACTTC.

The rearrangement links TRBV27 to TRBJ1-5, with 8 bases that match TRBD1. V lost 3 bases, J lost 4 bases, and 2 bases stayed unmatched. Germline-derived CDR1 and CDR2 are MNHEY and SMNVEV (reference sequence). The CDR3 totals 14 residues. The CDR3 here is CASSLDRDNQPQHF. As DNA, the CDR3 is TGTGCCAGCAGTTTGGACAGGGATAATCAGCCCCAGCATTTT.

The J gene is TRBJ2-5, the V gene TRBV7-6; D may be TRBD2 (6 bases). The germline V gene encodes CDR1 SGHVS and CDR2 FNYEAQ. The CDR3 contains 14 residues. V lost 5 bases and J lost 4, with 14 bases in between. The CDR3 DNA sequence: TGTGCCAGCAGCCCCTTCGGGAGCCGAGAGACCCAGTACTTC. This translates into CASSPFGSRETQYF.

The chain joins TRBV7-9 to TRBJ2-7, with D perhaps TRBD2 (6 bases). The germline CDR1 and CDR2 sequences are SEHNR and FQNEAQ (reference sequence). This CDR3 is built from 13 residues. Trimming removed 11 bases at V and 6 bases at J, with 20 bases between. The CDR3 sequence: CALHGGGRVEQYF. The CDR3 DNA reads as TGTGCCCTCCACGGGGGAGGTCGGGTCGAGCAGTACTTC.

The chain combines TRBV28 with TRBJ2-3; possible D gene TRBD2, 6 bases. The CDR3 spans 11 residues. V lost 5 bases and J 11 bases, leaving 11 bases between the germline ends. Looked up from germline, CDR1 is MDHEN and CDR2 is SYDVKM. The CDR3 sequence: CASSKLAGQYF. As DNA, the CDR3 is TGTGCCAGCAGTAAACTAGCAGGGCAGTATTTT.

This chain connects TRBV23-1 to TRBJ2-7; D gene unclear. TRBV23-1 is an open reading frame, and its role is uncertain. The CDR3 has 12 residues. With 4 bases removed from V and 5 bases from J, the gap between germline ends came to 9 bases. The chain's CDR3 is CASSPQRNEQYF. The CDR3 region has the DNA TGCGCCAGCAGTCCTCAGAGGAACGAGCAGTACTTC.

Only one count was recorded for this clone. The CDR3 DNA is TGTGCCAGCAGCTTAAACGGGCAGCGGGGACCTGTACAGTACTTC. It codes for CASSLNGQRGPVQYF. The genes are TRBV7-2 and TRBJ2-7, with 7 bases lining up with TRBD2. This CDR3 is built from 15 residues. Trimming removed 2 bases from V and 10 bases from J; junction bases left unmatched: 14. Germline V gene lookup returns CDR1 SGHTA and CDR2 FQGNSA. The full variable domain, its missing parts supplied by reference TRBV7-2 and TRBJ2-7, is GAGVSQSPSNKVTEKGKDVELRCDPISGHTALYWYRQSLGQGLEFLIYFQGNSAPDKSGLPSDRFSAERTGGSVSTLTIQRTQQEDSAVYLCASSLNGQRGPVQYFGPGTRLTVT.

J is TRBJ2-2 and V is TRBV28; D may be TRBD1 (5 bases). The germline V gene has CDR1 MDHEN and CDR2 SYDVKM. The CDR3 totals 14 residues. V dropped 5 bases and J dropped 8 bases, with 15 bases sitting between them. CDR3 DNA sequence: TGTGCCAGCAGTACCATAAGGGGTATGGGGGAGCTGTTTTTT. This gives the protein CASSTIRGMGELFF.

This clone appeared a single time. V and J are TRBV28 and TRBJ1-2; D gene unclear. V lost 4 bases to trimming and J lost 7 bases, with 10 bases between them. The CDR3 is 12 amino acids. Germline V CDR1 and CDR2: MDHEN, SYDVKM. CDR3 coding DNA: TGTGCCAGCAGTTCACCAGTGGTTGGCTACACCTTC. This encodes CASSSPVVGYTF.